This entry lists 27 T cell receptor beta chains sequenced from one sample in a study of shared clonotypes between healthy human individuals. Libraries were prepared by immunoSEQ multiplex PCR; TCRdb keeps only in-frame clonotypes and omits some of them. The table has about 1.1 million clones, approximately 75% seen once. Sequenced input: memory CD4+ T cells from PBMCs. Subset meaning: CD45RA-negative fraction. These receptors all come from a man younger than 30 in good health. Some clones in this sample may be carry-over from other donors' samples.

This clone was recorded a few times. V is TRBV2 and J is TRBJ1-4; maybe TRBD1 (6 bases). Trimming stripped 6 bases from V and 7 bases from J, with 9 bases between. The germline gives CDR1 SNHLY, CDR2 FYNNEI. This CDR3 comprises 12 residues. In DNA, the CDR3 is TGTGCCAGCAGGGACAGTACTGAAAAACTGTTTTTT. Its translation is CASRDSTEKLFF.

Comments on this clone: A much larger clone differs by one base, so this may be a read error. The rearrangement joins TRBV14 to TRBJ2-7, with a possible D match to TRBD1 (5 bases). V was clipped by 3 bases and J by 5 bases, with 5 bases between them. The CDR3 length is 11 residues. Per germline, CDR1 SGHDN and CDR2 FVKESK. The CDR3 region is CASSHRDEQYF. The CDR3 DNA reads TGTGCCAGCAGCCACAGGGACGAGCAGTACTTC.

The rearrangement uses TRBV4-2 and TRBJ2-3; 7 nucleotides align to TRBD1. V shed 1 base, J shed 2 bases, and the junction held 3 bases outside the gene matches. Looked up from germline, CDR1 is LGHNA and CDR2 is YNFKEQ. This CDR3 comprises 15 residues. CDR3 in DNA: TGTGCCAGCAGCCAAGTGGGACAGTACACAGATACGCAGTATTTT. Its protein is CASSQVGQYTDTQYF.

CDR3 nucleotide sequence: TGTGCCAGCATGGGGGGGGGAAATACCTACGAGCAGTACTTC. Translated, it gives CASMGGGNTYEQYF. The chain is built from TRBV6-5 and TRBJ2-7; 7 nucleotides match TRBD2. Germline V gene sequence: CDR1 MNHEY, CDR2 SVGAGI. Trimming took 7 bases from V and 2 from J; bases not matched to a gene: 8. The CDR3 consists of 14 residues.

On this clone: This sequence may be a read error, since a much larger clone differs from it by one base. Distinct nucleotide sequences in the sample also encode this CDR3. The V gene is TRBV10-3, the J gene TRBJ2-5, with TRBD1 identical over 8 bases. The V gene's germline CDR1 is ENHRY and CDR2 SYGVKD. This CDR3 contains 15 residues. V lost 7 bases and J lost 4; bases outside the gene matches: 11. CDR3 sequence: CAITEGQGERETQYF. DNA of the CDR3: TGTGCCATCACTGAAGGACAGGGAGAGAGAGAGACCCAGTACTTC.

The chain has TRBV14 and TRBJ2-5; D is perhaps TRBD1 (6 bases). The CDR3 is 13 amino acids. Trimming pared 6 bases from V and 2 bases from J, leaving 10 bases between. The germline V gene has CDR1 SGHDN and CDR2 FVKESK. CDR3 nucleotides: TGTGCCAGCAGTTTACAGGGTCAAGAGACCCAGTACTTC. Its protein is CASSLQGQETQYF.

This chain uses TRBV7-8 with TRBJ1-1, with D possibly matching TRBD1 (5 bases). The CDR3 is 13 residues long. V dropped 6 bases and J dropped 4 bases, with 12 bases sitting between them. Germline V CDR1 and CDR2: SGHVS, FQNEAQ. As DNA, the CDR3 is TGTGCCAGCAGGTGGTTGGGGACCACTGAAGCTTTCTTT. It yields the protein CASRWLGTTEAFF.

The V call is TRBV18, the J call TRBJ2-1; D call uncertain. Germline loops: CDR1 KGHSH, CDR2 LQKENI. Trimming removed 3 bases from V and 1 base from J, with 7 bases in between. The CDR3 totals 14 residues. In nucleotides, the CDR3 is TGTGCCAGCTCACCGAGTGGGTCCTACAATGAGCAGTTCTTC. Its protein is CASSPSGSYNEQFF.

The J gene is TRBJ2-3, the V gene TRBV5-6; TRBD1 aligns across 7 bases. From germline, CDR1 is SGHDT and CDR2 YYEEEE. After removal of 1 base from V and 4 bases from J, the junction contained 3 bases not matched to a gene. This CDR3 spans 14 amino acids. CDR3 DNA: TGTGCCAGCAGCTTGAGACAGGGTCCAGATACGCAGTATTTT. Translation: CASSLRQGPDTQYF.

A remark on this clone: Within the sample, other DNA sequences also encode this same CDR3. The chain combines TRBV5-5 with TRBJ2-5; D not certain. Between the trimmed V and J ends, which lost 0 bases and 2 bases, there was a span of 5 bases. There are 13 residues in the CDR3. In germline, CDR1 is SGHKS, CDR2 YYEKEE (reference sequence). The CDR3 loop reads CASSLGGQETQYF. DNA for the CDR3: TGTGCCAGCAGCTTGGGGGGACAAGAGACCCAGTACTTC.

V is TRBV7-6 and J is TRBJ2-7, with D maybe TRBD2 (6 bases). Germline lookup yields CDR1 SGHVS and CDR2 FNYEAQ. V dropped 5 bases and J dropped 1 base, with 15 bases sitting between them. This CDR3 is 15 amino acids long. The CDR3 region is CASSPVGGMSYEQYF. The CDR3 bases are TGTGCCAGCAGCCCAGTGGGCGGGATGTCCTACGAGCAGTACTTC.

The V and J genes are TRBV18 and TRBJ2-5; D is possibly TRBD1 (6 bases). The J call may be in error: the DNA end matches TRBJ2-7 better. The CDR3 is made up of 15 amino acids. CDR1 and CDR2 (germline): KGHSH, LQKENI. CDR3 nucleotides: TGTGCCAGCTCACCATCCTCCCAGGGGACCTACGAGCAGTACTTC. Translated, it gives CASSPSSQGTYEQYF.

This clone was counted once. The chain couples TRBV5-5 to TRBJ2-6, with D perhaps matching TRBD1 (6 bases). The length of the CDR3 is 17 residues. Trimming removed 4 bases at V and 0 bases at J, with 14 bases between. Germline V gene lookup returns CDR1 SGHKS and CDR2 YYEKEE (reference sequence). The CDR3 reads CASSADHRVSGANVLTF. DNA of the CDR3: TGTGCCAGCAGCGCCGACCACAGGGTCTCTGGGGCCAACGTCCTGACTTTC.

The chain joins TRBV27 to TRBJ2-1, with TRBD2 matching over 7 bases. The CDR3 runs 14 residues. Unmatched junction bases numbered 10, after V lost 4 bases and J lost 10 bases. Germline values: CDR1 MNHEY, CDR2 SMNVEV (reference sequence). CDR3 DNA sequence: TGTGCCAGCAGTTCTCGGACTAGAAATCGGGAGCAGTTCTTC. Protein sequence: CASSSRTRNREQFF.

The genes are TRBV4-1 and TRBJ1-4, with 11 bases that match TRBD1. The CDR3 loop spans 17 amino acids. The J segment lost 4 bases and the V segment lost 5 bases, leaving 9 bases of the junction unmatched. The germline V gene has CDR1 MGHRA and CDR2 YSYEKL. In nucleotides, the CDR3 is TGCGCCAGCAGCGCAGGACAGGGGGCGATCTTTAATGAAAAACTGTTTTTT. This encodes CASSAGQGAIFNEKLFF.

This clone appeared once. The same CDR3 can be traced to other DNA sequences in this sample. V usage is TRBV13 and J usage is TRBJ2-7; D might be TRBD1 (5 bases). CDR3 size: 12 residues. Trimming took off 6 bases at V and 4 bases at J, with 10 bases between the two ends. The germline gives CDR1 PRHDT, CDR2 FYEKMQ (reference sequence). The CDR3 DNA reads as TGTGCCAGCAGTTCCGACAGATACGAGCAGTACTTC. Translated: CASSSDRYEQYF. Using reference TRBV13 and TRBJ2-7 for the parts outside the CDR3, the full variable domain is AAGVIQSPRHLIKEKRETATLKCYPIPRHDTVYWYQQGPGQDPQFLISFYEKMQSDKGSIPDRFSAQQFSDYHSELNMSSLELGDSALYFCASSSDRYEQYFGPGTRLTVT.

As to this clone: One end of the junction does not line up with germline, which may come from a read error. Other DNA sequences in this specimen translate into the identical CDR3. The V call is TRBV18, the J call TRBJ1-1, with TRBD1 matching 7 bases. Germline V CDR1 and CDR2: KGHSH, LQKENI. The CDR3 consists of 14 residues. The CDR3 region has the DNA TGTGCCAGCTCACCACTACAGGGGAACACTGAAGCTTTTTTT. Translation: CASSPLQGNTEAFF. The complete variable domain, with remaining parts taken from reference TRBV18 and TRBJ1-1, reads NAGVMQNPRHLVRRRGQEARLRCSPMKGHSHVYWYRQLPEEGLKFMVYLQKENIIDESGMPKERFSAEFPKEGPSILRIQQVVRGDSAAYFCASSPLQGNTEAFFGQGTRLTVV.

The chain carries TRBV6-5 and TRBJ1-2; D is uncertain. The CDR3 covers 13 residues. CDR1 MNHEY and CDR2 SVGAGI come from the germline V gene. Deletions cut 6 bases from V and 5 bases from J, with 13 bases between. The CDR3: CASRPSYPYGYTF. In nucleotides, the CDR3 is TGTGCCAGCAGGCCATCTTATCCTTATGGCTACACCTTC.

The chain employs TRBV2 and TRBJ2-5; no definite D call. The CDR3 covers 13 residues. Germline CDR1 reads SNHLY; CDR2 reads FYNNEI. V lost 7 bases to trimming and J lost 7 bases, with 16 bases between them. Written as DNA, the CDR3 is TGTGCCAGCACTTTGGACCTAGGCAGGACCCAGTACTTC. Residues: CASTLDLGRTQYF.

V gene TRBV28 combines with J gene TRBJ1-2; 8 positions agree with TRBD1. The CDR3 loop spans 14 amino acids. Germline assignment: CDR1 MDHEN and CDR2 SYDVKM. V shed 2 bases and J 7 bases; nucleotides not matched to a gene: 6. Here the CDR3 reads CASSLQQGAIGYTF. The DNA for the CDR3 is TGTGCCAGCAGTTTACAGCAGGGGGCAATTGGCTACACCTTC.

V and J are TRBV30 and TRBJ2-1; TRBD1 matches 9 bases. Unmatched junction bases numbered 5, after V lost 3 bases and J lost 8 bases. CDR1 and CDR2 from the germline V gene are GTSNPN and SVGIG (reference sequence). The CDR3 spans 13 residues. The CDR3 coding sequence is TGTGCCTGGAGACGGACAGGGGTGTATGAGCAGTTCTTC. This translates into CAWRRTGVYEQFF.

This clone was seen only a few times. The chain is built from TRBV7-9 and TRBJ2-7; D possibly corresponds to TRBD2 (6 bases). CDR1 and CDR2 from the germline V gene are SEHNR and FQNEAQ (reference sequence). V was shortened by 2 bases and J by 0 bases, with 11 bases between the two germline ends. The CDR3 has 15 amino acids. CDR3 nucleotide sequence: TGTGCCAGCAGCTTAATGGAGGGTAGCTCCTACGAGCAGTACTTC. This encodes CASSLMEGSSYEQYF. Full variable domain (missing parts from reference TRBV7-9 and TRBJ2-7): DTGVSQNPRHKITKRGQNVTFRCDPISEHNRLYWYRQTLGQGPEFLTYFQNEAQLEKSRLLSDRFSAERPKGSFSTLEIQRTEQGDSAMYLCASSLMEGSSYEQYFGPGTRLTVT.

Notes on this clone: This sequence may be a read error, since a much larger clone differs from it by one base. The sample has other DNA sequences that encode this CDR3 too. This rearrangement joins TRBV11-2 to TRBJ2-7; no clear D gene. CDR3 length equals 14 residues. Per germline, CDR1 SGHAT and CDR2 FQNNGV. The CDR3 reads CASSLRSQAYEQYF. CDR3 nucleotide sequence: TGCGCCAGCAGCTTAAGATCCCAGGCCTACGAGCAGTACTTC. The variable domain in full, completed from reference TRBV11-2 and TRBJ2-7, reads EAGVAQSPRYKIIEKRQSVAFWCNPISGHATLYWYQQILGQGPKLLIQFQNNGVVDDSQLPKDRFSAERLKGVDSTLKIQPAKLEDSAVYLCASSLRSQAYEQYFGPGTRLTVT.

This chain links TRBV7-2 with TRBJ2-2; 8 nucleotides match TRBD2. The CDR3 sequence is 17 residues long. Germline loops: CDR1 SGHTA, CDR2 FQGNSA. V trimming: 1 base; J trimming: 7 bases; junction bases outside the gene matches: 11. This CDR3 is CASSLVGASGQGGELFF. The CDR3 DNA reads TGTGCCAGCAGCTTAGTCGGGGCTAGCGGGCAGGGCGGGGAGCTGTTTTTT.

This chain joins TRBV29-1 and TRBJ2-2, with D perhaps TRBD1 or TRBD2 (5 bases each). Germline V CDR1 and CDR2: SQVTM, ANQGSEA. Trimming shortened V by 7 bases and J by 7 bases, and 19 bases separated the two germline ends. This CDR3 region has 14 residues. CDR3 nucleotides: TGCAGCGGACAGATAGGGAGCGTAGACGGGGAGCTGTTTTTT. This codes for CSGQIGSVDGELFF.

With respect to this clone: This CDR3 is also generated by other DNA sequences in the sample. V gene TRBV4-1 combines with J gene TRBJ2-1; D unclear. CDR3 length equals 14 residues. CDR1 and CDR2 (germline): MGHRA, YSYEKL. The V end lost 1 base, the J end lost 3 bases, and 7 bases lay between the germline ends. The CDR3 protein is CASSQGGSYNEQFF. In DNA form, the CDR3 reads TGCGCCAGCAGCCAAGGAGGTAGCTACAATGAGCAGTTCTTC.

The chain joins TRBV25-1 to TRBJ1-1; maybe TRBD1 (5 bases). Deletions cut 5 bases from V and 0 bases from J, with 13 bases between. This CDR3 comprises 15 residues. Germline V lookup: CDR1 MGHDK, CDR2 SYGVNS. The CDR3 protein is CASSPRGYMNTEAFF. CDR3 bases: TGTGCCAGCAGTCCCCGGGGGTACATGAACACTGAAGCTTTCTTT.